The rows below give T cell receptor beta chains drawn from one sample of a study of blood T cell repertoires in COVID-19. Sequencing was performed with immunoSEQ multiplex PCR; in TCRdb, only in-frame clones are kept and a portion is missing. The table lists 200,000 to 250,000 clones, around 84% of them singletons, with almost 4.5% in the top ten. The sample was peripheral blood. The receptor source for this set is a man aged 50 to 59 with acute or convalescent COVID-19. Each CDR3 is given with its conserved first and last residue. The order of the fields is CDR3 DNA, CDR3 protein, clone size, V gene, J gene, D gene. A D gene is named only where the DNA matches it firmly. Size is omitted from some rows. Given values are once, few, many or a class for expanded clones.

CDR3nt: TGTGCCAGCAGCTTTCCAGGACAGGGGGCTGAAGCTTTCTTT
CDR3aa: CASSFPGQGAEAFF
abundance: .
v_gene: TRBV7-9
j_gene: TRBJ1-1
d_gene: TRBD1

CDR3nt: TGTGCCAGCAGCGCTCCGGGACAGGGGAACACTGAAGCTTTCTTT
CDR3aa: CASSAPGQGNTEAFF
abundance: .
v_gene: TRBV9
j_gene: TRBJ1-1
d_gene: TRBD1

CDR3nt: TGTGCCAGCATTTCAGCGGACAGGGACTATGGCTACACCTTC
CDR3aa: CASISADRDYGYTF
abundance: .
v_gene: TRBV6-5
j_gene: TRBJ1-2
d_gene: TRBD1

CDR3nt: TGTGCCAGCAGTTCACGACAGGGAAGGTACACTGAAGCTTTCTTT
CDR3aa: CASSSRQGRYTEAFF
abundance: once
v_gene: TRBV27
j_gene: TRBJ1-1
d_gene: TRBD1

CDR3nt: TGTGCCAGCAGCTTCAGGGGGCGTAACAATGAGCAGTTCTTC
CDR3aa: CASSFRGRNNEQFF
abundance: .
v_gene: TRBV11-3
j_gene: TRBJ2-1
d_gene: TRBD1

CDR3nt: TGTGCCTGGAGTGTACGCGGGGGCCCTAACTATGGCTACACCTTC
CDR3aa: CAWSVRGGPNYGYTF
abundance: .
v_gene: TRBV30
j_gene: TRBJ1-2
d_gene: .

CDR3nt: TGTGCCAGCAGCGTAGGGCCTAGCGGGGGGGCCGGGATCCAGTACTTC
CDR3aa: CASSVGPSGGAGIQYF
abundance: .
v_gene: TRBV9
j_gene: TRBJ2-5
d_gene: TRBD2

CDR3nt: TGCAGCGTTGGCGACAGGGGGCTTTACACTGAAGCTTTCTTT
CDR3aa: CSVGDRGLYTEAFF
abundance: .
v_gene: TRBV29-1
j_gene: TRBJ1-1
d_gene: TRBD1

CDR3nt: TGTGCCAGCAGTCAACAGCCCCAGCATTTT
CDR3aa: CASSQQPQHF
abundance: .
v_gene: TRBV6-5
j_gene: TRBJ1-5
d_gene: .

CDR3nt: TGTGCCAGCAGCCTAGGACTAGCGGGGATTGGGACCCAGTACTTC
CDR3aa: CASSLGLAGIGTQYF
abundance: .
v_gene: TRBV5-8
j_gene: TRBJ2-5
d_gene: TRBD2

CDR3nt: TGCGCCAGCAGCATGACAGGGAGCCGTGAAGCTTTCTTT
CDR3aa: CASSMTGSREAFF
abundance: .
v_gene: TRBV5-1
j_gene: TRBJ1-1
d_gene: TRBD1

CDR3nt: TGCGCCAGCAGCCAAGTCGGTATCTCTGGAAACACCATATATTTT
CDR3aa: CASSQVGISGNTIYF
abundance: .
v_gene: TRBV4-1
j_gene: TRBJ1-3
d_gene: .

CDR3nt: TGTGCCAGTAGCGCGACAGGGCCCCAGGGCTACACCTTC
CDR3aa: CASSATGPQGYTF
abundance: few
v_gene: TRBV19
j_gene: TRBJ1-2
d_gene: TRBD1

CDR3nt: TGTGCCAGCAGCCCCAGGGACAGGGGGCGAACGAATGGTCAGCCCCAGCATTTT
CDR3aa: CASSPRDRGRTNGQPQHF
abundance: .
v_gene: TRBV3-1/TRBV3-2
j_gene: TRBJ1-5
d_gene: TRBD1

CDR3nt: TGTGCCAGCAGCGCCGGGACTTCGAGCTCCTACGAGCAGTACTTC
CDR3aa: CASSAGTSSSYEQYF
abundance: .
v_gene: TRBV9
j_gene: TRBJ2-7
d_gene: .

CDR3nt: TGTGCCAGCAGCCCAACAGGGGCAGCTAATGAAAAACTGTTTTTT
CDR3aa: CASSPTGAANEKLFF
abundance: few
v_gene: TRBV9
j_gene: TRBJ1-4
d_gene: TRBD1

CDR3nt: TGTGCCAGCAGCCAAGAGGGGGCACAGAGCTCCTATAATTCACCCCTCCACTTT
CDR3aa: CASSQEGAQSSYNSPLHF
abundance: .
v_gene: TRBV4-2
j_gene: TRBJ1-6
d_gene: .

CDR3nt: TGTGCCAGCAGCTCCCCGGGGACAGAGGTCTCAGATACGCAGTATTTT
CDR3aa: CASSSPGTEVSDTQYF
abundance: .
v_gene: TRBV5-6
j_gene: TRBJ2-3
d_gene: TRBD1

CDR3nt: TGTGCCAGCAGTGTGGGGCTAGTGAACACCGGGGAGCTGTTTTTT
CDR3aa: CASSVGLVNTGELFF
abundance: once
v_gene: TRBV2
j_gene: TRBJ2-2
d_gene: .

CDR3nt: TGCGCCAGCAGTGAGGGGAGGGTCGGCTATGGCTACACCTTC
CDR3aa: CASSEGRVGYGYTF
abundance: .
v_gene: TRBV10-2
j_gene: TRBJ1-2
d_gene: .

CDR3nt: TGCGCCAGCAGTCCGGACAGTATAGCTAACTATGGCTACACCTTC
CDR3aa: CASSPDSIANYGYTF
abundance: .
v_gene: TRBV23-1
j_gene: TRBJ1-2
d_gene: .

CDR3nt: TGTGCCAGTAGTCCTCGGGACAGTAATGAAAAACTGTTTTTT
CDR3aa: CASSPRDSNEKLFF
abundance: once
v_gene: TRBV19
j_gene: TRBJ1-4
d_gene: TRBD1

CDR3nt: TGTGCCAGCACCCTCCAAGGGGTTAGCAATCAGCCCCAGCATTTT
CDR3aa: CASTLQGVSNQPQHF
abundance: .
v_gene: TRBV11-2
j_gene: TRBJ1-5
d_gene: .

CDR3nt: TGTGCCAGCAGCCCCCCAGGGACAGGGTTGAACACTGAAGCTTTCTTT
CDR3aa: CASSPPGTGLNTEAFF
abundance: .
v_gene: TRBV5-4
j_gene: TRBJ1-1
d_gene: TRBD1

CDR3nt: TGTGCCAGCAGCGTAGAAACTGGGAACACTGAAGCTTTCTTT
CDR3aa: CASSVETGNTEAFF
abundance: .
v_gene: TRBV9
j_gene: TRBJ1-1
d_gene: .

CDR3nt: TGCGCCAGCAGCTTGGGGGGGCCAGGTGAGCAGTTCTTC
CDR3aa: CASSLGGPGEQFF
abundance: .
v_gene: TRBV5-1
j_gene: TRBJ2-1
d_gene: .

CDR3nt: TGTGCCAGCCGGGGGGCTGTACCTGGGGCCAACGTCCTGACTTTC
CDR3aa: CASRGAVPGANVLTF
abundance: .
v_gene: TRBV6-5
j_gene: TRBJ2-6
d_gene: .

CDR3nt: TGTGCCAGCAGTTACCAGGGTAATCAGCCCCAGCATTTT
CDR3aa: CASSYQGNQPQHF
abundance: .
v_gene: TRBV6-5
j_gene: TRBJ1-5
d_gene: .

CDR3nt: TGTGCCAGCTCCCCGGGACAGTACTTTAACTATGGCTACACCTTC
CDR3aa: CASSPGQYFNYGYTF
abundance: once
v_gene: TRBV18
j_gene: TRBJ1-2
d_gene: TRBD1

CDR3nt: TGCGCCAGCAGCTTGGCCCCGGGACAGGGCCAAGAGACCCAGTACTTC
CDR3aa: CASSLAPGQGQETQYF
abundance: .
v_gene: TRBV5-1
j_gene: TRBJ2-5
d_gene: TRBD1

CDR3nt: TGCGCCAGCAGCTTTACCCGGGGCTCCTACAATGAGCAGTTCTTC
CDR3aa: CASSFTRGSYNEQFF
abundance: .
v_gene: TRBV5-1
j_gene: TRBJ2-1
d_gene: .

CDR3nt: TGTGCCAACAAGGGTCCCGGGCAGGGGGCTTACGAGCAGTACTTC
CDR3aa: CANKGPGQGAYEQYF
abundance: .
v_gene: TRBV2
j_gene: TRBJ2-7
d_gene: TRBD1

CDR3nt: TGTGCCAGCAGCCAAACCGACAGGATCAGGCTCTCTGAAGCTTTCTTT
CDR3aa: CASSQTDRIRLSEAFF
abundance: .
v_gene: TRBV3-1/TRBV3-2
j_gene: TRBJ1-1
d_gene: .

CDR3nt: TGTGCCAGCAGCGCGGGACAGAGAGAATCACCCCTCCACTTT
CDR3aa: CASSAGQRESPLHF
abundance: once
v_gene: TRBV7-3
j_gene: TRBJ1-6
d_gene: TRBD1

CDR3nt: TGTGCCAGCAGCGTAGTCCAGGGAACAACGAATGAGCAGTTCTTC
CDR3aa: CASSVVQGTTNEQFF
abundance: .
v_gene: TRBV9
j_gene: TRBJ2-1
d_gene: .

CDR3nt: TGTGCCAGCAGCTCTCCCATAGCTGTCTACACCTTC
CDR3aa: CASSSPIAVYTF
abundance: .
v_gene: TRBV5-4
j_gene: TRBJ1-2
d_gene: .

CDR3nt: TGCAGCGTCAGGGTGTCAGCCTACGAGCAGTACTTC
CDR3aa: CSVRVSAYEQYF
abundance: .
v_gene: TRBV29-1
j_gene: TRBJ2-7
d_gene: .

CDR3nt: TGTGCCAGCAGCTTGGGCAGACTTAACTATGGCTACACCTTC
CDR3aa: CASSLGRLNYGYTF
abundance: .
v_gene: TRBV5-8
j_gene: TRBJ1-2
d_gene: .

CDR3nt: TGTGCCACCAGCAGGGCAGGGGTGAACACTGAAGCTTTCTTT
CDR3aa: CATSRAGVNTEAFF
abundance: .
v_gene: TRBV15
j_gene: TRBJ1-1
d_gene: .

CDR3nt: TGCGCCAGCAGCTTTTCAGGGGGAGAGACCCAGTACTTC
CDR3aa: CASSFSGGETQYF
abundance: .
v_gene: TRBV5-1
j_gene: TRBJ2-5
d_gene: TRBD1

CDR3nt: TGCAGCGTCCCAGCGGGGGGCACAGATACGCAGTATTTT
CDR3aa: CSVPAGGTDTQYF
abundance: .
v_gene: TRBV29-1
j_gene: TRBJ2-3
d_gene: TRBD2

CDR3nt: TGTGCCAGCAGCTCCCGGGTCTCGGATCTCGCCGGGGAGCTGTTTTTT
CDR3aa: CASSSRVSDLAGELFF
abundance: once
v_gene: TRBV7-2
j_gene: TRBJ2-2
d_gene: .

CDR3nt: TGTGCCAGCAGCACCGGACTAGCGGGGGGGACCGGGGAGCTGTTTTTT
CDR3aa: CASSTGLAGGTGELFF
abundance: .
v_gene: TRBV5-5
j_gene: TRBJ2-2
d_gene: TRBD2

CDR3nt: TGTGCCAGCAGTCTTCGGCGGAGCAATCAGCCCCAGCATTTT
CDR3aa: CASSLRRSNQPQHF
abundance: .
v_gene: TRBV6-5
j_gene: TRBJ1-5
d_gene: .

CDR3nt: TGCAGTGCTAGTATGCTAGCGGGACTCTCGGGGCAGTTCTTC
CDR3aa: CSASMLAGLSGQFF
abundance: .
v_gene: TRBV20-1
j_gene: TRBJ2-1
d_gene: TRBD2

CDR3nt: TGTGCCAGCAGCTTAGGGCAGACAACTAATGAAAAACTGTTTTTT
CDR3aa: CASSLGQTTNEKLFF
abundance: .
v_gene: TRBV7-9
j_gene: TRBJ1-4
d_gene: .

CDR3nt: TGTGCCAGCAGCTTAGTGTGGACAGGGAGCTCCTACGAGCAGTACTTC
CDR3aa: CASSLVWTGSSYEQYF
abundance: .
v_gene: TRBV11-2
j_gene: TRBJ2-7
d_gene: TRBD1

CDR3nt: TGTGCCAGCAGTAGCCTCGGCAGGGGGAATTCACCCCTCCACTTT
CDR3aa: CASSSLGRGNSPLHF
abundance: .
v_gene: TRBV6-5
j_gene: TRBJ1-6
d_gene: TRBD1

CDR3nt: TGTGCCAGTAGTATTGGCGGGTTCCTCGAGGAAAACACCATATATTTT
CDR3aa: CASSIGGFLEENTIYF
abundance: few
v_gene: TRBV19
j_gene: TRBJ1-3
d_gene: .

CDR3nt: TGTGCCAGTAGTACCGGACAGTCCGGGATCGGGGAGCTGTTTTTT
CDR3aa: CASSTGQSGIGELFF
abundance: .
v_gene: TRBV19
j_gene: TRBJ2-2
d_gene: .

CDR3nt: TGTGCCAGCAGAAAACAGGGAGATAGCAATCAGCCCCAGCATTTT
CDR3aa: CASRKQGDSNQPQHF
abundance: .
v_gene: TRBV6-5
j_gene: TRBJ1-5
d_gene: .

CDR3nt: TGTGCCAGCAGCCCTTTTTATCCGAGAATGAACACTGAAGCTTTCTTT
CDR3aa: CASSPFYPRMNTEAFF
abundance: .
v_gene: TRBV5-8
j_gene: TRBJ1-1
d_gene: .

CDR3nt: TGTGCCATCAGTGGCCGACAGGCCGGCGGGGAGCTGTTTTTT
CDR3aa: CAISGRQAGGELFF
abundance: .
v_gene: TRBV10-3
j_gene: TRBJ2-2
d_gene: .

CDR3nt: TGCGCCAGCAGCCCCGGGACAGGGGGCGTCGGCTACACCTTC
CDR3aa: CASSPGTGGVGYTF
abundance: .
v_gene: TRBV10-1
j_gene: TRBJ1-2
d_gene: TRBD1

CDR3nt: TGTGCCAGCAGCCTGTCTAATTCACCCCTCCACTTT
CDR3aa: CASSLSNSPLHF
abundance: .
v_gene: TRBV5-6
j_gene: TRBJ1-6
d_gene: .